These 13 T cell receptor beta chains share one sample of origin, sequenced in a study of post-analysis software for immune sequencing data. The study, taken as a whole, reports: Included in a set of roughly five TRBV segments more frequent in patients than controls were TRBV5-6, TRBV5-1 and TRBV20-1.

Every TCR beta cDNA library bore unique molecular identifiers. TCRdb re-derived calls from the PCR reads in MiXCR, one entry per CDR3 protein. The table records around 710,000 distinct CDR3 sequences, around 45% of them present only once. The antigens of these receptors remain unknown. Sample: blood. All receptors derive from a girl under 18 with multiple sclerosis.

The rearrangement links TRBV7-9 to TRBJ2-3, with D unclear. V was trimmed by 1 base and J by 3 bases, leaving 14 bases between them. Germline V gene lookup returns CDR1 SEHNR and CDR2 FQNEAQ (reference sequence). The CDR3 is made up of 16 amino acids. The CDR3 DNA is TGTGCCAGCAGCTTAGGTGGCACCACCGGGACAGATACGCAGTATTTT. It codes for CASSLGGTTGTDTQYF.

V and J are TRBV7-3 and TRBJ2-1; 10 bases map to TRBD2. Germline trimming cut 3 bases from V and 5 bases from J; bases unmatched to any gene: 4. Germline V gene lookup returns CDR1 SGHTA and CDR2 FQGTGA. CDR3 length: 15 residues. The CDR3 is CASSLTSGSNNEQFF. The CDR3 DNA is TGTGCCAGCAGCTTGACTAGCGGGTCAAACAATGAGCAGTTCTTC.

The chain joins TRBV5-1 to TRBJ2-1; D is possibly TRBD2 (6 bases). Looked up from germline, CDR1 is SGHRS and CDR2 is YFSETQ. CDR3 size: 15 residues. V lost 0 bases to trimming and J lost 0 bases, with 7 bases between them. CDR3 in DNA: TGCGCCAGCAGCTTGGGGGAGGTCTCCTACAATGAGCAGTTCTTC. Translating gives CASSLGEVSYNEQFF.

The chain recombines TRBV20-1 with TRBJ2-5; TRBD1 is a possible D gene (5 bases). The DNA matches TRBJ2-7 better at its end, which makes the J call doubtful. The CDR3 sequence is 13 residues long. Germline assignment: CDR1 DFQATT and CDR2 SNEGSKA (reference sequence). CDR3 sequence reads: CSAPPRGRSEQYF. The CDR3 DNA follows: TGCAGTGCCCCCCCAAGGGGTCGAAGCGAGCAGTACTTC.

This clonotype was counted only a few times. The chain employs TRBV18 and TRBJ2-1; the D is unclear. Germline CDR1 KGHSH, CDR2 LQKENI. The CDR3 extends over 14 amino acids. Trimming left V 2 bases short and J 5 bases short, with 10 bases between. The CDR3: CASSPVGPDNEQFF. The CDR3 DNA follows: TGTGCCAGCTCACCAGTCGGGCCGGACAATGAGCAGTTCTTC.

This sequence joins TRBV28 and TRBJ2-1; 10 bases map to TRBD2. Germline values: CDR1 MDHEN, CDR2 SYDVKM. Germline trimming cut 6 bases from V and 7 bases from J; bases unmatched to any gene: 9. This CDR3 region has 15 residues. CDR3 nucleotides: TGTGCCAGCAGGAGTGGTAGCGGGAGGAAGAATGAGCAGTTCTTC. Its protein product is CASRSGSGRKNEQFF. The whole variable domain, remainder taken from reference TRBV28 and TRBJ2-1, is DVKVTQSSRYLVKRTGEKVFLECVQDMDHENMFWYRQDPGLGLRLIYFSYDVKMKEKGDIPEGYSVSREKKERFSLILESASTNQTSMYLCASRSGSGRKNEQFFGPGTRLTVL.

The gene calls are TRBV12-3 or TRBV12-4 and TRBJ1-1, with D unresolved. V shed 6 bases and J shed 1 base, with 9 bases lying between them. CDR3 length: 13 residues. CDR3 amino acids: CASRITENTEAFF. The CDR3 DNA reads TGTGCCAGCAGGATAACAGAGAACACTGAAGCTTTCTTT.

The V gene is TRBV30, the J gene TRBJ1-1, with D maybe TRBD1 (5 bases). This CDR3 is 12 amino acids long. CDR1 is GTSNPN and CDR2 is SVGIG in the germline V gene (reference sequence). Trimming stripped 2 bases from V and 11 bases from J, with 15 bases between. The CDR3: CAWSSGPTWAFF. In nucleotides, the CDR3 is TGTGCCTGGAGTTCGGGACCGACGTGGGCTTTCTTT.

In its sample, this clonotype was seen a few times. The chain joins TRBV5-5 to TRBJ2-2; D gene uncertain. The CDR3 consists of 12 residues. Trimming removed 0 bases at V and 3 bases at J, with 0 bases between. The germline V gene encodes CDR1 SGHKS and CDR2 YYEKEE (reference sequence). CDR3 DNA sequence: TGTGCCAGCAGCTTGGACACCGGGGAGCTGTTTTTT. Its translation: CASSLDTGELFF.

The chain joins TRBV24-1 to TRBJ1-5; D is unclear. This CDR3 is 16 amino acids long. Per the germline V gene, CDR1 is KGHDR and CDR2 is SFDVKD. Trimming shortened V by 2 bases and J by 0 bases, and 10 bases separated the two germline ends. The CDR3 sequence is CATSDSRTDSNQPQHF. The CDR3 region has the DNA TGTGCCACCAGTGATTCCCGGACGGATAGCAATCAGCCCCAGCATTTT.

The gene calls are TRBV11-1 and TRBJ2-1, with 7 nucleotides matching TRBD1. The CDR3 length is 22 residues. Germline trimming cut 2 bases from V and 0 bases from J; bases unmatched to any gene: 22. The V gene's germline CDR1 is SGHAT and CDR2 FQDESV (reference sequence). The CDR3 DNA is TGTGCCAGCAGCTTATGGGGCTCCGGGACAGTCGCAACTGGTAGCTCCTACAATGAGCAGTTCTTC. It specifies CASSLWGSGTVATGSSYNEQFF. The complete variable domain, with remaining parts taken from reference TRBV11-1 and TRBJ2-1, reads EAEVAQSPRYKITEKSQAVAFWCDPISGHATLYWYRQILGQGPELLVQFQDESVVDDSQLPKDRFSAERLKGVDSTLKIQPAELGDSAMYLCASSLWGSGTVATGSSYNEQFFGPGTRLTVL.

The genes are TRBV12-3 or TRBV12-4 and TRBJ2-7; D might be TRBD1 (7 bases). The germline V and J ends were trimmed by 7 bases and 2 bases, with 15 bases remaining between them. The CDR3 is 14 residues long. The CDR3 bases are TGTGCCAGCACTTCGGAGGGGGCCACCTACGAGCAGTACTTC. The encoded protein is CASTSEGATYEQYF.

V gene TRBV30 combines with J gene TRBJ2-7; D possibly uses TRBD1 or TRBD2 (6 bases each). With the DNA end fitting TRBJ2-5 better, the J assignment may be wrong. The CDR3 covers 14 residues. Germline CDR1 and CDR2: GTSNPN and SVGIG (reference sequence). The CDR3 nucleotides are TGTGCCTGGAGTTCCGGGGGCATCGGAGAGACCCAGTACTTC. This sequence encodes CAWSSGGIGETQYF.